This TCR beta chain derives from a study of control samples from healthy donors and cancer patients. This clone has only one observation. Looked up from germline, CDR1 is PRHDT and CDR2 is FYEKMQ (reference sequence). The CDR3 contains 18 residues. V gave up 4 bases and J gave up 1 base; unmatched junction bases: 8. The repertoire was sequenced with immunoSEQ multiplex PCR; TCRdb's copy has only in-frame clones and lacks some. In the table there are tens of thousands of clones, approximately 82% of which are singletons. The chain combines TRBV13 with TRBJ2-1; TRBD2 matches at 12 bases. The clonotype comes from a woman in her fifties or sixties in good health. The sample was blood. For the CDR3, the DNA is TGTGCCAGCAGCTCCTTATCTAGCGGGGGGGCTTCCTACAATGAGCAGTTCTTC. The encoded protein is CASSSLSSGGASYNEQFF.